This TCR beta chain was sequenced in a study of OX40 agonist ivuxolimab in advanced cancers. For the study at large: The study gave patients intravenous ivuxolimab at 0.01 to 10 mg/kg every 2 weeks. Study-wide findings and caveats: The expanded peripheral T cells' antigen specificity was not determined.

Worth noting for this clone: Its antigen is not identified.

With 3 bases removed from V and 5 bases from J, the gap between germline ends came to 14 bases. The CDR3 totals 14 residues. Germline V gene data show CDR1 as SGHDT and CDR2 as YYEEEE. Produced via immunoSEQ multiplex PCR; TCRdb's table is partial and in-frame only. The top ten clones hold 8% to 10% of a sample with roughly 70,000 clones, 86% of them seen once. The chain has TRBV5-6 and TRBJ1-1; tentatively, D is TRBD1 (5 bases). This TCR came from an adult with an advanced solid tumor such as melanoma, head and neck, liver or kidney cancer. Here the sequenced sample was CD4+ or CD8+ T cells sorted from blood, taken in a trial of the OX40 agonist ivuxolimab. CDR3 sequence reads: CASSWGRVGTEAFF. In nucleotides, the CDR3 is TGTGCCAGCAGCTGGGGGAGGGTAGGGACTGAAGCTTTCTTT.